This T cell receptor beta chain was sequenced during a study of spatial heterogeneity in lung cancer. TCRdb reprocessed the 5' RACE reads via MiXCR and lists one record per CDR3 protein. The sample records roughly 4,500 distinct CDR3 sequences, approximately 6% being singletons. The study, taken as a whole, reports: Tracking of tumor mutation counts was seen in expanded intratumoral alpha and beta TCR counts. Regional and ubiquitous nonsynonymous mutations were tracked by counts of regional and ubiquitous expanded TCRs, respectively.

This clonotype is medium-sized within its sample. Its target is unknown. The time point here: sample taken at primary tumor resection. Samples were obtained from about 75 donors, all untreated early-stage non-small cell lung cancer patients. Whole RNA, isolated from tumor, nontumor lung or frozen PBMC, was sequenced without prior sorting. The source is a male donor with early-stage non-small cell lung cancer. The sequences come from lung tumor tissue, collected at surgery.

The DNA of the CDR3 is TGTGCCAGTAGTGAGGCAGGGGGCAATTCACCCCTCCACTTT. It encodes CASSEAGGNSPLHF. The gene calls are TRBV19 and TRBJ1-6, with 8 positions matching TRBD1. Germline V gene sequence: CDR1 LNHDA, CDR2 SQIVND (reference sequence). V gave up 5 bases and J gave up 7 bases; unmatched junction bases: 4. The CDR3 runs to 14 residues.